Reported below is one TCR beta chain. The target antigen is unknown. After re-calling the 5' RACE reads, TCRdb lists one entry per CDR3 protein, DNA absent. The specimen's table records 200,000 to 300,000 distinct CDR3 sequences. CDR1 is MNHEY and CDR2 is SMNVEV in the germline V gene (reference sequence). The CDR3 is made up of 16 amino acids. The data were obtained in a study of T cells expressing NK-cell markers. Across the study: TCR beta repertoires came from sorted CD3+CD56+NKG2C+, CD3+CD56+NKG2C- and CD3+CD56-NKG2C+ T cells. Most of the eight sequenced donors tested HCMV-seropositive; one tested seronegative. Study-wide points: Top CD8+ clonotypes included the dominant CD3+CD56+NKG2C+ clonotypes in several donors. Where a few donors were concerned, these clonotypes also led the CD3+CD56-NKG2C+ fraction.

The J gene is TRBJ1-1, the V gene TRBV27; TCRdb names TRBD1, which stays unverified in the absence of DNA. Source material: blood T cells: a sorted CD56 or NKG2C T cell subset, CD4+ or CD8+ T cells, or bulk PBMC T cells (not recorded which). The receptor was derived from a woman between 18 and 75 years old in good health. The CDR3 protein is CASAAPTGGMLAEAFF.